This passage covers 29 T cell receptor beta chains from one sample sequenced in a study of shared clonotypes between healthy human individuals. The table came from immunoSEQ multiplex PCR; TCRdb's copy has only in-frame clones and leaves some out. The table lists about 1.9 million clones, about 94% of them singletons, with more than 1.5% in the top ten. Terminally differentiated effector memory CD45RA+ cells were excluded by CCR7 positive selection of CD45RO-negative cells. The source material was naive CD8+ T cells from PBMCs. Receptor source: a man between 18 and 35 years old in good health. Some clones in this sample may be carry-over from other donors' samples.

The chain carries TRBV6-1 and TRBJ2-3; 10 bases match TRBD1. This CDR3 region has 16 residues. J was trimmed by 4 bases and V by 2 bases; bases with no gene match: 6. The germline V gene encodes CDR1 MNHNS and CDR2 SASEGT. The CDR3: CASSEWRTGGPDTQYF. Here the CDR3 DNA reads TGTGCCAGCAGTGAATGGCGGACAGGGGGTCCAGATACGCAGTATTTT.

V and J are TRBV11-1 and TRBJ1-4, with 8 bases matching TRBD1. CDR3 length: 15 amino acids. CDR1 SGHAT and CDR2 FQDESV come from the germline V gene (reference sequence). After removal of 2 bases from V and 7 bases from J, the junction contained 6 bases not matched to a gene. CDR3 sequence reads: CASSLSRDRGEKLFF. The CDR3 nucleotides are TGTGCCAGCAGCTTATCACGCGACAGGGGTGAAAAACTGTTTTTT.

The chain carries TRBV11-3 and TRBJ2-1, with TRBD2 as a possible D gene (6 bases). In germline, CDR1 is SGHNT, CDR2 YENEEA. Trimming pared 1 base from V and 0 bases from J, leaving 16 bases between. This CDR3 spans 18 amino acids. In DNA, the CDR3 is TGTGCCAGCAGCTTAGGTTCCTGGGGGGAAGGCTCCTACAATGAGCAGTTCTTC. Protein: CASSLGSWGEGSYNEQFF.

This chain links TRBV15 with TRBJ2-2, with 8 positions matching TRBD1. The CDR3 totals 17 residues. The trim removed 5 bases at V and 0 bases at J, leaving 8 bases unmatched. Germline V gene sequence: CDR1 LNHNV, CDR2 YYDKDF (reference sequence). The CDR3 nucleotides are TGTGCCACCAGCGTGGACAGGGAGATTTCGAACACCGGGGAGCTGTTTTTT. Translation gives CATSVDREISNTGELFF. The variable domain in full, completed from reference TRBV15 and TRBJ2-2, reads DAMVIQNPRYQVTQFGKPVTLSCSQTLNHNVMYWYQQKSSQAPKLLFHYYDKDFNNEADTPDNFQSRRPNTSFCFLDIRSPGLGDTAMYLCATSVDREISNTGELFFGEGSRLTVL.

In DNA, the CDR3 is TGCGCCAGCAGCTTGCGCCTATTGAGCCCGGATGGCTACACCTTC. It translates to CASSLRLLSPDGYTF. The chain recombines TRBV5-1 with TRBJ1-2; D not certain. The CDR3 spans 15 residues. Trimming pared 1 base from V and 6 bases from J, leaving 16 bases between. Germline CDR1 is SGHRS and CDR2 is YFSETQ.

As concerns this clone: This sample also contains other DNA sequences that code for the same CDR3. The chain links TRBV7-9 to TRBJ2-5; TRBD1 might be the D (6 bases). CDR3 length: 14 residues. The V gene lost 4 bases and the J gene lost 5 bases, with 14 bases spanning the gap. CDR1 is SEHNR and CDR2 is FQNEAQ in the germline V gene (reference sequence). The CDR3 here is CASSSLTGQETQYF. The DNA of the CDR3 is TGTGCCAGCAGCTCCCTGACAGGACAGGAGACCCAGTACTTC.

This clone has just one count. This CDR3 is CASSLPTETGFLFGETQYF. The CDR3 coding sequence is TGTGCCAGCAGCTTACCGACCGAGACAGGGTTTTTATTCGGGGAGACCCAGTACTTC. The chain has TRBV11-2 and TRBJ2-5; 7 bases are a match to TRBD1. Unmatched junction bases numbered 20, after V lost 2 bases and J lost 5 bases. The CDR3 contains 19 residues. Germline-derived CDR1 and CDR2 are SGHAT and FQNNGV.

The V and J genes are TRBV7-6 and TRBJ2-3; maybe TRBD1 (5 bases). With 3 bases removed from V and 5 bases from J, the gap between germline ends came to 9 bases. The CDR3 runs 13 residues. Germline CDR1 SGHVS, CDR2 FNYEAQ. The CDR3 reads CASSFIRGDTQYF. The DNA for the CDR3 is TGTGCCAGCAGCTTCATAAGGGGAGATACGCAGTATTTT.

This chain's CDR3 is CASRGGTGELFF. The CDR3 nucleotides read TGTGCCTCACGAGGGGGCACCGGGGAGCTGTTTTTT. The V and J genes are TRBV7-9 and TRBJ2-2; D possibly corresponds to TRBD1 (6 bases). V gave up 11 bases and J gave up 4 bases, with 11 bases separating them. Germline V CDR1 and CDR2: SEHNR, FQNEAQ (reference sequence). The CDR3 is 12 residues long.

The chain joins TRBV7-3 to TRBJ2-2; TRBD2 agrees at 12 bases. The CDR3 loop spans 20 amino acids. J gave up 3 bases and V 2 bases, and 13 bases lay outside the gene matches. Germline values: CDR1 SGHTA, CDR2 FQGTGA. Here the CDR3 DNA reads TGTGCCAGCAGCTTACAGTGGCCTAGCGGGAGGGTCAGGGACACCGGGGAGCTGTTTTTT. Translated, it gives CASSLQWPSGRVRDTGELFF.

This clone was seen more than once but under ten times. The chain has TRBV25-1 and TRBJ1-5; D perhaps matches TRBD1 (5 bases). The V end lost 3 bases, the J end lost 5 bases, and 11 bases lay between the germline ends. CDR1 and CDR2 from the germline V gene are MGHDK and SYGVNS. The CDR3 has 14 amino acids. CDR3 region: CASSDDSFDQPQHF. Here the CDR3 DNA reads TGTGCCAGCAGTGATGACAGTTTCGATCAGCCCCAGCATTTT.

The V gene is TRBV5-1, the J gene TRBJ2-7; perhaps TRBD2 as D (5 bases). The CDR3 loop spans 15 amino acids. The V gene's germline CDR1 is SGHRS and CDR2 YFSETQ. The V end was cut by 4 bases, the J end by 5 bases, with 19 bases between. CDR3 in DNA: TGCGCCAGCAGCGCTTTGAGGGAACGTGGGAACGAGCAGTACTTC. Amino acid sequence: CASSALRERGNEQYF.

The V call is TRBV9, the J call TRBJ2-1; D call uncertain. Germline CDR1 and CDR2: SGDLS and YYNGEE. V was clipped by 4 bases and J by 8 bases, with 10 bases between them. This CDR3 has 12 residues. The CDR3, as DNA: TGTGCCAGCAGCCAATCACCGGATGAGCAGTTCTTC. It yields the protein CASSQSPDEQFF.

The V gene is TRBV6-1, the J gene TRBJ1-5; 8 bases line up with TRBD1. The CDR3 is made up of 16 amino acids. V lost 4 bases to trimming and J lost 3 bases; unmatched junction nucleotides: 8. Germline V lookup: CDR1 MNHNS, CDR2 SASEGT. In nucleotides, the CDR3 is TGTGCCAGCAGTGTCGTGCAGGGGGCTGTCAATCAGCCCCAGCATTTT. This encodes CASSVVQGAVNQPQHF.

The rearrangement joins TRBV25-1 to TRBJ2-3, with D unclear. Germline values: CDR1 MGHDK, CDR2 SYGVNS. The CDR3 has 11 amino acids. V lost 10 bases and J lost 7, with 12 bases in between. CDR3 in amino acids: CAITWGNTQYF. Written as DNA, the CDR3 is TGTGCCATCACCTGGGGAAATACGCAGTATTTT.

The CDR3: CASSLSTVHEAFF. The CDR3 DNA follows: TGTGCCAGCAGTTTATCCACAGTTCATGAAGCTTTCTTT. The J gene is TRBJ1-1, the V gene TRBV27, with D uncertain. The ends were cut back, 0 bases at V and 7 bases at J, with 9 bases in the middle. This CDR3 spans 13 amino acids. Germline-derived CDR1 and CDR2 are MNHEY and SMNVEV (reference sequence).

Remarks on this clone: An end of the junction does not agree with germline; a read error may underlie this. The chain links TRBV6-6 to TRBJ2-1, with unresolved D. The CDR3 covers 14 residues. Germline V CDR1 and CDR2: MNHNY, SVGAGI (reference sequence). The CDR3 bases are TGTGCCAGCAGTTGGTGGGTCTCCGACAATGAGCAGTTCTTC. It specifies CASSWWVSDNEQFF.

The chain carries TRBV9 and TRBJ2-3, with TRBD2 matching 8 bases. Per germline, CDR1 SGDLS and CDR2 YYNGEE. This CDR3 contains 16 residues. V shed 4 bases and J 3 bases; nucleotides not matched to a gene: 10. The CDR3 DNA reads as TGTGCCAGCAGCCGCTCGGGACTAGTAACAACAGATACGCAGTATTTT. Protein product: CASSRSGLVTTDTQYF. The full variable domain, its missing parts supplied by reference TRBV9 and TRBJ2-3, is DSGVTQTPKHLITATGQRVTLRCSPRSGDLSVYWYQQSLDQGLQFLIQYYNGEERAKGNILERFSAQQFPDLHSELNLSSLELGDSALYFCASSRSGLVTTDTQYFGPGTRLTVL.

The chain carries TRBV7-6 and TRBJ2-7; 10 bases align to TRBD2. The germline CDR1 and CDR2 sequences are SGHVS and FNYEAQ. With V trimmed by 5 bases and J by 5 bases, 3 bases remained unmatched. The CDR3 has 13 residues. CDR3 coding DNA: TGTGCCAGCAGCCGCGGACTAGCGGACGAGCAGTACTTC. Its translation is CASSRGLADEQYF.

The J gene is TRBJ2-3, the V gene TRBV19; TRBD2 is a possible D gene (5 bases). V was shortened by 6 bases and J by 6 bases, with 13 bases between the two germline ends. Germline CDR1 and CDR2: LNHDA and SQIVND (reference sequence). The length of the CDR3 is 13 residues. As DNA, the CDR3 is TGTGCCAGTAGCCGAACCCCGGGGGATACGCAGTATTTT. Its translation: CASSRTPGDTQYF.

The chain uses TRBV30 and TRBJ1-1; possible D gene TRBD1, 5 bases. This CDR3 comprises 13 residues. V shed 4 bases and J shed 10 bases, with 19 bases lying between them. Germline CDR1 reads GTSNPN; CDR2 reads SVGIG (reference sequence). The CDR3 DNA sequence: TGTGCCTGGAAGTCGAGGGGATCGGGTTTAGCTTTCTTT. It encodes CAWKSRGSGLAFF. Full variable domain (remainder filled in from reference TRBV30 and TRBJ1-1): SQTIHQWPATLVQPVGSPLSLECTVEGTSNPNLYWYRQAAGRGLQLLFYSVGIGQISSEVPQNLSASRPQDRQFILSSKKLLLSDSGFYLCAWKSRGSGLAFFGQGTRLTVV.

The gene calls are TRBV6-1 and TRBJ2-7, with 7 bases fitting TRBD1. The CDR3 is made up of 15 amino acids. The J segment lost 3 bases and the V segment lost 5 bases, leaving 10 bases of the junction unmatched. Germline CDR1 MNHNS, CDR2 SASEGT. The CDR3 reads CASSTALGQYYEQYF. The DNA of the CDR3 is TGTGCCAGCAGTACAGCGCTGGGACAGTACTACGAGCAGTACTTC.

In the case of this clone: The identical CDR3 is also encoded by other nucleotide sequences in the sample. The CDR3 coding sequence is TGTGCCAGTTCTAGCGGTTCCTCCTACAATGAGCAGTTCTTC. The encoded protein is CASSSGSSYNEQFF. The rearrangement uses TRBV28 and TRBJ2-1, with 7 nucleotides matching TRBD2. The J segment lost 0 bases and the V segment lost 9 bases, leaving 5 bases of the junction unmatched. CDR3 length equals 14 residues. Germline V lookup: CDR1 MDHEN, CDR2 SYDVKM.

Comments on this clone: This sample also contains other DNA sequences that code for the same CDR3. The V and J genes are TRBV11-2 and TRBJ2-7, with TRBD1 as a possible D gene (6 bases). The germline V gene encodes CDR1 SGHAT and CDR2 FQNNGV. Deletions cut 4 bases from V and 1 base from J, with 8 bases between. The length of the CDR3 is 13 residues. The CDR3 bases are TGTGCCAGCAGCTGGGACATATCCTACGAGCAGTACTTC. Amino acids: CASSWDISYEQYF.

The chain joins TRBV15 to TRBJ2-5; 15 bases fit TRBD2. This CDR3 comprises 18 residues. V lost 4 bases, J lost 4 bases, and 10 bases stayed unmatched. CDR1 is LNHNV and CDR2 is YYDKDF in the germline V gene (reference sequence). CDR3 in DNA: TGTGCCACCAGCACGTCGGGACTAGCGGGAGGTGGTGGAGAGACCCAGTACTTC. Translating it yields CATSTSGLAGGGGETQYF.

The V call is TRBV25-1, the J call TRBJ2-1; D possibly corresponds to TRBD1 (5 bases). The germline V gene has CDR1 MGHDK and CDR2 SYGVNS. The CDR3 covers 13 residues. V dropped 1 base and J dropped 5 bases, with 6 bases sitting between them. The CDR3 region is CASSELGDNEQFF. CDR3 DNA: TGTGCCAGCAGTGAATTAGGGGACAATGAGCAGTTCTTC.

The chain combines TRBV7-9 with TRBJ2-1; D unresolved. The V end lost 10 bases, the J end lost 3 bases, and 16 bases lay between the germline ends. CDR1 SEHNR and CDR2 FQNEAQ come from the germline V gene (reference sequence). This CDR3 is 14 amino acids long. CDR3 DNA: TGTGCCAACATGCCGGCGGCTGGCTACAATGAGCAGTTCTTC. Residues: CANMPAAGYNEQFF.

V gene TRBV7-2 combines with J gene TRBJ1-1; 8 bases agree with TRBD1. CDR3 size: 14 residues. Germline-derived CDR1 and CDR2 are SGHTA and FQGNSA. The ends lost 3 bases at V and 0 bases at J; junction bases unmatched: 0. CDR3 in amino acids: CASSLTGVNTEAFF. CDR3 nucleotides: TGTGCCAGCAGCTTGACAGGGGTGAACACTGAAGCTTTCTTT.

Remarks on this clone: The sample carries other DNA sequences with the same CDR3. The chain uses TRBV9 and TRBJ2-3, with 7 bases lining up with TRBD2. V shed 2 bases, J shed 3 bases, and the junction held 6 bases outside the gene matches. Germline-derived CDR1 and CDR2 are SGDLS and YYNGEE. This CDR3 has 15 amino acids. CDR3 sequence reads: CASSVGGRRTDTQYF. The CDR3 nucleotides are TGTGCCAGCAGCGTCGGCGGGAGACGGACAGATACGCAGTATTTT.